The clone carrying this T cell receptor beta chain was detected only a few times. J gave up 5 bases and V 3 bases, and 6 bases lay outside the gene matches. Germline loops: CDR1 PRHDT, CDR2 FYEKMQ (reference sequence). CDR3 size: 15 residues. This entry belongs to a study of technical replicates of blood from a few donors. The repertoire was sequenced with immunoSEQ multiplex PCR; TCRdb's copy has only in-frame clones and lacks some. The sample lists about 76,000 clones, about 91% occurring once. Sequencing was carried out using T cells isolated from PBMCs. The sequence came from a human donor in good health. The J gene is TRBJ1-5, the V gene TRBV13; 8 bases agree with TRBD1. CDR3 in DNA: TGTGCCAGCAGCTTCAGGGGGCAGGGAGATCAGCCCCAGCATTTT. Amino acid sequence: CASSFRGQGDQPQHF.